Below, 3 T cell receptor beta chains from the same sample are listed, as sequenced in a study of cytomegalovirus exposure and HLA in healthy donors. PCR was performed using 60 Vbeta and 13 Jbeta primers. Clones were read by immunoSEQ multiplex PCR, and TCRdb kept only the in-frame ones, dropping some. The sample has fewer than 200,000 clones; around 86% are singletons. Sequencing was done on a sample of PBMCs. These receptors were taken from a male donor in good health and CMV-seronegative.

This clone occurred a few times. The rearrangement uses TRBV19 and TRBJ2-2; 8 positions match TRBD2. Germline CDR1 is LNHDA and CDR2 is SQIVND (reference sequence). The CDR3 runs 19 residues. Unmatched junction bases numbered 18, after V lost 9 bases and J lost 0 bases. CDR3 sequence reads: CASSPVSGGGPSNTGELFF. The CDR3 nucleotides are TGTGCCAGCTCCCCCGTGTCGGGCGGGGGGCCGTCGAACACCGGGGAGCTGTTTTTT. The variable domain in full, completed from reference TRBV19 and TRBJ2-2, reads DGGITQSPKYLFRKEGQNVTLSCEQNLNHDAMYWYRQDPGQGLRLIYYSQIVNDFQKGDIAEGYSVSREKKESFPLTVTSAQKNPTAFYLCASSPVSGGGPSNTGELFFGEGSRLTVL.

The chain employs TRBV5-6 and TRBJ1-1, with 10 bases that match TRBD1. After removal of 4 bases from V and 7 bases from J, the junction contained 7 bases not matched to a gene. This CDR3 region has 14 residues. In germline, CDR1 is SGHDT, CDR2 YYEEEE. As DNA, the CDR3 is TGTGCCAGCAGCGTGGTGGGACAGGGGATTGAAGCTTTCTTT. Its translation is CASSVVGQGIEAFF.

The rearrangement uses TRBV19 and TRBJ2-3; the match to TRBD2 covers 7 bases. The CDR3 is 15 amino acids. In germline, CDR1 is LNHDA, CDR2 SQIVND (reference sequence). J gave up 0 bases and V 6 bases, and 6 bases lay outside the gene matches. The CDR3 protein is CASRVAGYSTDTQYF. As DNA, the CDR3 is TGTGCCAGTAGGGTAGCGGGTTACAGCACAGATACGCAGTATTTT.